Below, 8 T cell receptor beta chains from the same sample are listed, as sequenced in a study of blood T cell repertoires in COVID-19. Repertoires were generated with immunoSEQ multiplex PCR, while TCRdb's copy carries only in-frame clones and drops some. Here the sample spans more than 200,000 clones, about 88% being singletons. Material for sequencing was peripheral blood. These receptors originate from a middle-aged woman who had recovered from COVID-19.

The gene calls are TRBV10-3 and TRBJ2-5; D remains unclear. Germline V gene lookup returns CDR1 ENHRY and CDR2 SYGVKD. The CDR3 consists of 14 residues. V was trimmed by 5 bases and J by 6 bases, leaving 16 bases between them. The chain's CDR3 is CAISPGGQQKTQYF. As DNA, the CDR3 is TGTGCCATCAGTCCAGGTGGGCAGCAAAAGACCCAGTACTTC.

V gene TRBV7-2 combines with J gene TRBJ1-1; 8 positions match TRBD1. Germline trimming cut 5 bases from V and 0 bases from J; bases unmatched to any gene: 8. Per germline, CDR1 SGHTA and CDR2 FQGNSA. This CDR3 contains 16 residues. CDR3 in amino acids: CASSPQTGAMNTEAFF. The CDR3 nucleotides read TGTGCCAGCAGCCCCCAGACAGGGGCTATGAACACTGAAGCTTTCTTT.

The V call is TRBV7-2, the J call TRBJ2-2, with D possibly being TRBD2 (5 bases). Germline V gives CDR1 SGHTA, CDR2 FQGNSA. V shed 5 bases and J shed 5 bases, with 18 bases lying between them. The CDR3 is 16 residues long. The CDR3 region has the DNA TGTGCCAGCAGCCCCCCGGGAATCGAGGGAACCGGGGAGCTGTTTTTT. It specifies CASSPPGIEGTGELFF. Together with reference TRBV7-2 and TRBJ2-2, the CDR3 gives the full variable domain: GAGVSQSPSNKVTEKGKDVELRCDPISGHTALYWYRQSLGQGLEFLIYFQGNSAPDKSGLPSDRFSAERTGGSVSTLTIQRTQQEDSAVYLCASSPPGIEGTGELFFGEGSRLTVL.

The rearrangement uses TRBV7-3 and TRBJ2-3; 11 bases match TRBD2. This CDR3 has 18 residues. The germline V gene has CDR1 SGHTA and CDR2 FQGTGA. V was pared by 1 base and J by 2 bases, with 8 bases of the junction left unmatched. CDR3 DNA: TGTGCCAGCAGCTTAAAACCGGGACTAGCGGAATACACAGATACGCAGTATTTT. This codes for CASSLKPGLAEYTDTQYF.

The J gene is TRBJ2-2, the V gene TRBV13; D gene uncertain. Germline-derived CDR1 and CDR2 are PRHDT and FYEKMQ (reference sequence). The CDR3 consists of 12 residues. V lost 3 bases, J lost 6 bases, and 5 bases lay in between. The CDR3 reads CASSFYAGELFF. In DNA, the CDR3 is TGTGCCAGCAGCTTCTATGCCGGGGAGCTGTTTTTT.

The genes are TRBV19 and TRBJ1-1; possible D gene TRBD1, 6 bases. The CDR3 runs to 14 residues. Germline V CDR1 and CDR2: LNHDA, SQIVND (reference sequence). The V end was cut by 4 bases, the J end by 1 base, with 10 bases between. CDR3 sequence: CASSSRTENTEAFF. DNA of the CDR3: TGTGCCAGTAGTAGTCGGACAGAGAACACTGAAGCTTTCTTT.

The chain uses TRBV19 and TRBJ1-5; 8 nucleotides match TRBD1. CDR1 is LNHDA and CDR2 is SQIVND in the germline V gene (reference sequence). The CDR3 consists of 14 residues. The V gene end was trimmed by 6 bases and the J gene end by 3 bases; junction bases not matched to a gene: 4. The CDR3 DNA reads TGTGCCAGTAGGACAGGGGCTACCAATCAGCCCCAGCATTTT. It yields the protein CASRTGATNQPQHF.

The chain is built from TRBV30 and TRBJ1-2; maybe TRBD1 (5 bases). The length of the CDR3 is 16 residues. Germline V lookup: CDR1 GTSNPN, CDR2 SVGIG (reference sequence). V was clipped by 0 bases and J by 0 bases, with 14 bases between them. CDR3 sequence: CAWSVGRDGSNYGYTF. In nucleotides, the CDR3 is TGTGCCTGGAGTGTAGGGCGGGACGGTTCTAACTATGGCTACACCTTC.